The sequence of this T cell receptor (beta chain) was determined in a study of immune heterogeneity within non-small cell lung tumors. The wider study: Among the tumors, several were squamous cell carcinomas, fewer than 11 were non-squamous carcinomas and 1 was not otherwise specified. Study results and limitations: Most high-frequency T-cell receptor beta clonotypes were specific to a single patient. Site-unique high-frequency clones occurred alongside identical dominant CDR3 beta clonotypes that recurred across tumor sites within a patient.

In a multiplex PCR, 32 V and 13 J primers amplified TCR beta CDR3. TCRdb processed the multiplex PCR reads anew with MiXCR; each CDR3 protein has one entry. The sample shows over 2,500 distinct CDR3 sequences, 35% to 50% of them seen only once. About this clonotype itself: Its antigen is currently unknown.

Trimming removed 5 bases from V and 4 bases from J, with 20 bases in between. Germline V gives CDR1 MNHNS, CDR2 SASEGT. CDR3 length equals 16 residues. Per sample, about 0.55 ug of bulk tumor genomic DNA was the template used. Each primary tumor yielded several biopsies, collected far apart from one another at surgery. Patients underwent curative surgery for non-small cell lung cancer (untreated and newly diagnosed). The donors had newly diagnosed non-small cell lung cancer and underwent surgery intended to cure it. This clonotype originated in a woman between 55 and 75 years old with non-small cell lung cancer. The sequencing input was lung tumor tissue. This chain connects TRBV6-1 to TRBJ1-2; TRBD1 is a possible D gene (6 bases). CDR3 sequence reads: CASSYSRTESPYGYTF. The CDR3 bases are TGTGCCAGCAGTTACTCCCGGACAGAATCCCCCTATGGCTACACCTTC.